Below are 2 T cell receptor beta chains sequenced from a single sample in a study of OX40 agonist ivuxolimab in advanced cancers. TCRdb's table, derived via immunoSEQ multiplex PCR, lists solely in-frame clones and lacks some. The sample lists 90,000 to 120,000 clones; 80% to 95% were seen once. The sample here was CD4+ or CD8+ T cells sorted from blood, taken in a trial of the OX40 agonist ivuxolimab. The receptors here all came from an adult with an advanced solid tumor such as melanoma, head and neck, liver or kidney cancer.

CDR3 in amino acids: CASSPEGTNEQFF. The CDR3 coding sequence is TGTGCCAGCAGCCCAGAGGGGACGAATGAGCAGTTCTTC. The chain combines TRBV11-1 with TRBJ2-1; either TRBD1 or TRBD2 may supply D (5 bases each). The CDR3 is 13 residues long. CDR1 and CDR2 from the germline V gene are SGHAT and FQDESV (reference sequence). V lost 5 bases and J 7 bases, leaving 12 bases between the germline ends.

The chain employs TRBV5-1 and TRBJ2-5; 7 bases map to TRBD1. CDR3 length: 15 residues. Germline CDR1 SGHRS, CDR2 YFSETQ. V shed 4 bases, J shed 5 bases, and the junction held 11 bases outside the gene matches. The CDR3 bases are TGCGCCAGCAGCCGAGGGCAGGGGGATTGGGAGACCCAGTACTTC. Translated: CASSRGQGDWETQYF.